The 22 T cell receptor beta chains below come from one sample, sequenced in a study of CD8+ T cells in alopecia areata. Once RNA had been extracted, it was reverse transcribed into cDNA to act as the sequencing template. Assay used: immunoSEQ multiplex PCR; TCRdb lists only in-frame clones, some missing. The data hold 100,000 to 150,000 clones, with roughly 50% observed a single time. This specimen consisted of CD8+ T cells sorted from blood, obtained at week 0. These receptors originate from a human donor with alopecia areata.

This rearrangement joins TRBV7-8 to TRBJ2-3; TRBD2 agrees at 8 bases. The V segment lost 7 bases and the J segment 6 bases; nucleotides outside the gene matches: 18. CDR3 length equals 17 residues. Germline V gives CDR1 SGHVS, CDR2 FQNEAQ. CDR3 sequence reads: CASKFTGTRAFWDTQYF. CDR3 in DNA: TGTGCCAGCAAATTTACCGGGACTAGGGCTTTCTGGGATACGCAGTATTTT.

The V gene is TRBV7-9, the J gene TRBJ1-1, with 7 nucleotides matching TRBD1. Trimming cost V 4 bases and J 1 base; bases outside gene matches: 6. The germline gives CDR1 SEHNR, CDR2 FQNEAQ (reference sequence). The CDR3 loop spans 15 amino acids. The CDR3 DNA follows: TGTGCCAGCAGCTCGTGGACAGGAAGGAACACTGAAGCTTTCTTT. It translates to CASSSWTGRNTEAFF. Supplemented by reference TRBV7-9 and TRBJ1-1, the full variable domain reads DTGVSQNPRHKITKRGQNVTFRCDPISEHNRLYWYRQTLGQGPEFLTYFQNEAQLEKSRLLSDRFSAERPKGSFSTLEIQRTEQGDSAMYLCASSSWTGRNTEAFFGQGTRLTVV.

Notes on this clone: The junction departs from the called germline gene at one end, perhaps through a read error. V is TRBV6-5 and J is TRBJ2-7; TRBD1 matches at 8 bases. The CDR3 extends over 15 amino acids. The V gene's germline CDR1 is MNHEY and CDR2 SVGAGI. The DNA of the CDR3 is TGTGCCAGCAGTGACTCTGGGACAGGTTCATCCGAGCAGTACTTC. Protein sequence: CASSDSGTGSSEQYF.

The chain carries TRBV2 and TRBJ1-5; no definite D call. Trimming removed 1 base from V and 2 bases from J, with 12 bases in between. The CDR3 length is 16 residues. CDR1 and CDR2 from the germline V gene are SNHLY and FYNNEI. CDR3 amino acids: CASSEGGISGNQPQHF. In DNA, the CDR3 is TGTGCCAGCAGTGAAGGAGGAATCTCCGGCAATCAGCCCCAGCATTTT.

This chain connects TRBV5-1 to TRBJ2-3, with 7 positions matching TRBD1. Trimming cost V 2 bases and J 3 bases; bases outside gene matches: 12. Germline lookup yields CDR1 SGHRS and CDR2 YFSETQ. The length of the CDR3 is 17 residues. The CDR3 DNA reads as TGCGCCAGCAGCTTCCAACAGGGGATTGTTGGTACAGATACGCAGTATTTT. Translating it yields CASSFQQGIVGTDTQYF.

This clone was observed a handful of times. This sequence joins TRBV29-1 and TRBJ1-2; no definite D call. The V end lost 3 bases, the J end lost 4 bases, and 27 bases lay between the germline ends. Germline V gives CDR1 SQVTM, CDR2 ANQGSEA. The CDR3 runs 18 residues. The DNA for the CDR3 is TGCAGCGTTGATCGTACGAGAGGAGCGGAGGGCGTCATCTATGGCTACACCTTC. This sequence encodes CSVDRTRGAEGVIYGYTF.

The sample holds a few counts of this clone. The V call is TRBV19, the J call TRBJ2-1; TRBD2 might be the D (6 bases). Trimming shortened V by 6 bases and J by 1 base, and 10 bases separated the two germline ends. Germline V gene sequence: CDR1 LNHDA, CDR2 SQIVND (reference sequence). The CDR3 runs 14 residues. Written as DNA, the CDR3 is TGTGCCAGTAGATCACGGGAGTCCTACAATGAGCAGTTCTTC. Its protein product is CASRSRESYNEQFF.

V and J are TRBV6-1 and TRBJ2-2, with TRBD2 as a possible D gene (5 bases). This CDR3 is 14 amino acids long. V lost 0 bases and J 3 bases, leaving 5 bases between the germline ends. The germline V gene encodes CDR1 MNHNS and CDR2 SASEGT. CDR3 sequence reads: CASSEAADTGELFF. In nucleotides, the CDR3 is TGTGCCAGCAGTGAAGCAGCGGACACCGGGGAGCTGTTTTTT.

This rearrangement joins TRBV7-9 to TRBJ2-6; D is possibly TRBD1 or TRBD2 (5 bases each). The germline V gene encodes CDR1 SEHNR and CDR2 FQNEAQ (reference sequence). This CDR3 is built from 15 residues. Trimming took off 5 bases at V and 3 bases at J, with 11 bases between the two ends. The CDR3 protein is CASSPGTGGANVLTF. The CDR3 nucleotides are TGTGCCAGCAGCCCAGGGACGGGTGGGGCCAACGTCCTGACTTTC.

The genes are TRBV11-2 and TRBJ1-2, with 7 positions matching TRBD1. V trimming: 6 bases; J trimming: 5 bases; junction bases outside the gene matches: 6. Germline values: CDR1 SGHAT, CDR2 FQNNGV. This CDR3 comprises 13 residues. The CDR3 DNA is TGTGCCAGCAGTGGGACAGAAGTTTATGGCTACACCTTC. Its protein product is CASSGTEVYGYTF.

The J gene is TRBJ2-1, the V gene TRBV30; D is perhaps TRBD1 or TRBD2 (6 bases each). The CDR3 runs 15 residues. V lost 3 bases and J 4 bases, leaving 16 bases between the germline ends. Germline CDR1 and CDR2: GTSNPN and SVGIG (reference sequence). Written as DNA, the CDR3 is TGTGCCTGGAGCGCCCGGGGGCTCTCATACAATGAGCAGTTCTTC. The encoded protein is CAWSARGLSYNEQFF.

In this sample, this clone turned up many times. The chain recombines TRBV27 with TRBJ1-2; D possibly corresponds to TRBD1 (5 bases). Germline CDR1 reads MNHEY; CDR2 reads SMNVEV (reference sequence). Between the trimmed V and J ends, which lost 5 bases and 8 bases, there was a span of 18 bases. The CDR3 has 14 amino acids. CDR3 residues: CASSGRQRKGGYTF. CDR3 nucleotide sequence: TGTGCCAGCAGTGGAAGACAACGAAAGGGGGGCTACACCTTC.

Only a few counts were recorded for this clone. The V gene is TRBV29-1, the J gene TRBJ2-1; 7 positions match TRBD2. V gave up 4 bases and J gave up 9 bases; unmatched junction bases: 9. Germline V gene sequence: CDR1 SQVTM, CDR2 ANQGSEA. The CDR3 loop spans 13 amino acids. The CDR3 is CSVGSGEAGEQFF. Here the CDR3 DNA reads TGCAGCGTTGGAAGCGGGGAAGCTGGTGAGCAGTTCTTC.

This rearrangement joins TRBV6-1 to TRBJ1-6; no firm D call. Germline V gene lookup returns CDR1 MNHNS and CDR2 SASEGT. The CDR3 runs 14 residues. Trimming cost V 2 bases and J 10 bases, with 12 bases left between them. The CDR3: CASSELGGGSPLHF. The CDR3 DNA is TGTGCCAGCAGTGAACTGGGTGGCGGGTCACCCCTCCACTTT.

This clone turned up a few times. The chain has TRBV29-1 and TRBJ1-1; 8 bases are a match to TRBD1. J was trimmed by 4 bases and V by 3 bases; bases with no gene match: 10. The CDR3 is 15 amino acids. Germline V gene lookup returns CDR1 SQVTM and CDR2 ANQGSEA. The DNA of the CDR3 is TGCAGCGTTGATCAGGGGGCGCGACGGGGCACTGAAGCTTTCTTT. As protein: CSVDQGARRGTEAFF. The variable domain in full, completed from reference TRBV29-1 and TRBJ1-1, reads SAVISQKPSRDICQRGTSLTIQCQVDSQVTMMFWYRQQPGQSLTLIATANQGSEATYESGFVIDKFPISRPNLTFSTLTVSNMSPEDSSIYLCSVDQGARRGTEAFFGQGTRLTVV.

J is TRBJ2-1 and V is TRBV4-3; D gene unclear. V lost 2 bases, J lost 8 bases, and 7 bases lay in between. The CDR3 contains 12 residues. Germline loops: CDR1 LGHNA, CDR2 YSLEER. The CDR3 region has the DNA TGCGCCAGCAGCCAACGGCGAGATGAGCAGTTCTTC. Translation gives CASSQRRDEQFF.

This clone was detected a few times. This chain uses TRBV2 with TRBJ1-1; D remains ambiguous. With 5 bases removed from V and 1 base from J, the gap between germline ends came to 8 bases. The germline gives CDR1 SNHLY, CDR2 FYNNEI. CDR3 length: 13 residues. The CDR3 reads CASSLGKNTEAFF. The CDR3 coding sequence is TGTGCCAGCAGTCTTGGAAAGAACACTGAAGCTTTCTTT.

This clone was found a few times. V and J are TRBV5-6 and TRBJ1-5; no clear D gene. The CDR3 loop spans 13 amino acids. The V end was cut by 2 bases, the J end by 9 bases, with 12 bases between. In germline, CDR1 is SGHDT, CDR2 YYEEEE. CDR3 DNA sequence: TGTGCCAGCAGCTTAAACTCAGTAGGGCCCCAGCATTTT. Protein product: CASSLNSVGPQHF.

For the CDR3, the DNA is TGCAGCGTTGAAGGTGGGACAGGGGCCGAGCAGTACTTC. It specifies CSVEGGTGAEQYF. V gene TRBV29-1 combines with J gene TRBJ2-7; 10 nucleotides match TRBD1. Germline lookup yields CDR1 SQVTM and CDR2 ANQGSEA. J lost 6 bases, V lost 1 base, and 3 bases had no gene match. The CDR3 is 13 residues long.

The table lists this clone with a few counts. The chain is built from TRBV7-9 and TRBJ2-2; D unclear. Germline V CDR1 and CDR2: SEHNR, FQNEAQ (reference sequence). Trimming cost V 5 bases and J 6 bases, with 16 bases left between them. CDR3 length: 15 residues. CDR3 nucleotides: TGTGCCAGCAGCCCCAGGATGGGCCAGCCCGGGGAGCTGTTTTTT. Translating gives CASSPRMGQPGELFF.

This clone was detected a few times. CDR3 sequence: CASSLVAGGSNEQFF. DNA of the CDR3: TGTGCCAGCAGCTTAGTAGCGGGGGGTAGCAATGAGCAGTTCTTC. The gene calls are TRBV7-3 and TRBJ2-1, with TRBD2 matching 10 bases. V was clipped by 2 bases and J by 6 bases; unmatched bases: 4. CDR1 SGHTA and CDR2 FQGTGA come from the germline V gene. The CDR3 covers 15 residues.

This chain joins TRBV13 and TRBJ1-6; D is unresolved. This CDR3 contains 15 residues. Germline CDR1 is PRHDT and CDR2 is FYEKMQ (reference sequence). V was clipped by 1 base and J by 5 bases, with 9 bases between them. The DNA for the CDR3 is TGTGCCAGCAGCTTAGATTTCGGGAATAATTCACCCCTCCACTTT. Its protein product is CASSLDFGNNSPLHF.